These T cell receptor beta chains were read from a single sample in a study of radiation and T cells in renal cell carcinoma. Repertoires were generated with immunoSEQ multiplex PCR, while TCRdb's copy carries only in-frame clones and drops some. The sample carries 150,000 or so clones, about 88% recorded once. The source was blood, collected from a patient whose treatment included radiotherapy and nephrectomy. These receptors came from a woman in her forties or fifties with renal cell carcinoma. CDR3s include the opening cysteine and the closing phenylalanine or tryptophan. Fields, in order: CDR3 DNA, CDR3 protein, D gene, J gene, V gene, clone size. D genes are given only for firm matches. Size tells how often a clone was seen (once, few, many) or the class of an expanded clone, and some rows leave it out.

CDR3 DNA: TGTGCCAGCTCGGGACAGGGAGGAGAGACCCAGTACTTC
CDR3 protein: CASSGQGGETQYF
D gene: TRBD1
J gene: TRBJ2-5
V gene: TRBV18
clone size: NA

CDR3 DNA: TGTGCCAGCAGCAACCCAGGGGTTGGCTACACCTTC
CDR3 protein: CASSNPGVGYTF
D gene: NA
J gene: TRBJ1-2
V gene: TRBV5-6
clone size: NA

CDR3 DNA: TGTGCCAGCATGGGACGGCAATATAGCAATCAGCCCCAGCATTTT
CDR3 protein: CASMGRQYSNQPQHF
D gene: NA
J gene: TRBJ1-5
V gene: TRBV6-1
clone size: NA

CDR3 DNA: TGTGCCAGCGGATCAAACCGGGTCAATGAGCAGTTCTTC
CDR3 protein: CASGSNRVNEQFF
D gene: NA
J gene: TRBJ2-1
V gene: TRBV9
clone size: NA

CDR3 DNA: TGTGCCAGCAGCTTATCGGCGGGGGGGCTGGGTGAGCAGTTCTTC
CDR3 protein: CASSLSAGGLGEQFF
D gene: TRBD2
J gene: TRBJ2-1
V gene: TRBV11-2
clone size: NA

CDR3 DNA: TGCGCCAGCAGCCCCATAGCGGGGGGGCCGGGAGAGCAGTACTTC
CDR3 protein: CASSPIAGGPGEQYF
D gene: TRBD2
J gene: TRBJ2-7
V gene: TRBV5-1
clone size: NA

CDR3 DNA: TGTGCCAGCACCAGCGGGGGGGTCAACACCGGGGAGCTGTTTTTT
CDR3 protein: CASTSGGVNTGELFF
D gene: TRBD2
J gene: TRBJ2-2
V gene: TRBV7-2
clone size: NA

CDR3 DNA: TGTGCCAGCAGCTCCCCCGGCGGGTGGGGCACTGAAGCTTTCTTT
CDR3 protein: CASSSPGGWGTEAFF
D gene: NA
J gene: TRBJ1-1
V gene: TRBV13
clone size: NA

CDR3 DNA: TGTGCCTGGGCAGACTTGAACACTGAAGCTTTCTTT
CDR3 protein: CAWADLNTEAFF
D gene: NA
J gene: TRBJ1-1
V gene: TRBV30
clone size: few

CDR3 DNA: TGCGCCAGCAGTGATGTCGGGACTAGCGATGAGCAGTTCTTC
CDR3 protein: CASSDVGTSDEQFF
D gene: TRBD2
J gene: TRBJ2-1
V gene: TRBV10-2
clone size: NA

CDR3 DNA: TGTGCCAGCAGCTTCCGGGACGGGTACGGACTGTTTTTT
CDR3 protein: CASSFRDGYGLFF
D gene: NA
J gene: TRBJ1-4
V gene: TRBV9
clone size: NA

CDR3 DNA: TGTGCCAGCAGTGAAGCTTGGGTTCAGCCCCAGCATTTT
CDR3 protein: CASSEAWVQPQHF
D gene: NA
J gene: TRBJ1-5
V gene: TRBV2
clone size: NA

CDR3 DNA: TGTGCCAGCAGACCTGACAGGGGGCGAAAGCTCTACAATGAGCAGTTCTTC
CDR3 protein: CASRPDRGRKLYNEQFF
D gene: TRBD1
J gene: TRBJ2-1
V gene: TRBV7-2
clone size: NA

CDR3 DNA: TGTGCCAGCAGTGGGGGAGCAACAGATACGCAGTATTTT
CDR3 protein: CASSGGATDTQYF
D gene: NA
J gene: TRBJ2-3
V gene: TRBV6-4
clone size: NA

CDR3 DNA: TGTGCCAGTAGTGTACTAGGGGCCATGAACACTGAAGCTTTCTTT
CDR3 protein: CASSVLGAMNTEAFF
D gene: NA
J gene: TRBJ1-1
V gene: TRBV19
clone size: NA

CDR3 DNA: TGCGCCAGCAGCTTGGGGGAGGGAAAGAGCTCTGGGGCCAACGTCCTGACTTTC
CDR3 protein: CASSLGEGKSSGANVLTF
D gene: TRBD2
J gene: TRBJ2-6
V gene: TRBV5-1
clone size: NA

CDR3 DNA: TGCAGTGCTAGTCCCGGCTATGGCTACACCTTC
CDR3 protein: CSASPGYGYTF
D gene: NA
J gene: TRBJ1-2
V gene: TRBV20-1
clone size: NA

CDR3 DNA: TGTGCCTCCCGGGGGGAAGGGTCACCCCTCCACTTT
CDR3 protein: CASRGEGSPLHF
D gene: NA
J gene: TRBJ1-6
V gene: TRBV4-2
clone size: NA

CDR3 DNA: TGTGCCAGCAGCTTGACCGGGACTAGCGGGGGGATCGCGCAGTTCTTC
CDR3 protein: CASSLTGTSGGIAQFF
D gene: TRBD2
J gene: TRBJ2-1
V gene: TRBV7-2
clone size: NA

CDR3 DNA: TGTGCCAGCAGCTTAGCGGGTCGGGGTGCGAACACCGGGGAGCTGTTTTTT
CDR3 protein: CASSLAGRGANTGELFF
D gene: NA
J gene: TRBJ2-2
V gene: TRBV7-9
clone size: NA

CDR3 DNA: TGCGCCAGCAGCCGCGAGGGGGCGACGTATGGCTACACCTTC
CDR3 protein: CASSREGATYGYTF
D gene: TRBD1
J gene: TRBJ1-2
V gene: TRBV5-1
clone size: NA

CDR3 DNA: TGTGCCAGCAAAGCCGGGCCAAGATTAGCTTTCTTT
CDR3 protein: CASKAGPRLAFF
D gene: NA
J gene: TRBJ1-1
V gene: TRBV6-6
clone size: NA

CDR3 DNA: TGCGCCAGCAGTGATTCGGGCCTTGGATCACCCCTCCACTTT
CDR3 protein: CASSDSGLGSPLHF
D gene: NA
J gene: TRBJ1-6
V gene: TRBV10-1
clone size: few